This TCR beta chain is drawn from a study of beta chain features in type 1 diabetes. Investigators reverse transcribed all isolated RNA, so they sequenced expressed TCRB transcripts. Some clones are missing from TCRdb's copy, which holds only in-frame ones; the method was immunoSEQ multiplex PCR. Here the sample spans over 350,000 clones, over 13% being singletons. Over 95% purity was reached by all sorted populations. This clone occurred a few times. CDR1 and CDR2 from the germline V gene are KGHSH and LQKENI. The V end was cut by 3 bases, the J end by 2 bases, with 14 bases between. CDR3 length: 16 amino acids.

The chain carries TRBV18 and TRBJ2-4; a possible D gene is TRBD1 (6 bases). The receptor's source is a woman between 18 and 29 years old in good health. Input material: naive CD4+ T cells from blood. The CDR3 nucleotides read TGTGCCAGCTCACCCCTTGGACAGAGGACCAAAAACATTCAGTACTTC. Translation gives CASSPLGQRTKNIQYF.